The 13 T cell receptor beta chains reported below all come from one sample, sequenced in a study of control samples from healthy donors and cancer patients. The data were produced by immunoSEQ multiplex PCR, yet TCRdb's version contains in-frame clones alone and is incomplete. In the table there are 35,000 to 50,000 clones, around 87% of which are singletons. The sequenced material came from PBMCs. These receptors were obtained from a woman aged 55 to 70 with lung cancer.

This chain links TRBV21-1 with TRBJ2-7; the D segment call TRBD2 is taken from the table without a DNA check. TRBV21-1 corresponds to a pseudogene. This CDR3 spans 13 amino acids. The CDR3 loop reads CASSNPRSYEQYF. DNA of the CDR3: TGTGCCAGCAGCAACCCCCGGTCCTACGAGCAGTACTTC.

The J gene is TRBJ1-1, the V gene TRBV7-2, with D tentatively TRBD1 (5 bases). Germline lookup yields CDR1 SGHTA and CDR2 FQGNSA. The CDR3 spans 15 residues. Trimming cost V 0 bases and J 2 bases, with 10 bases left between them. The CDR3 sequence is CASSLAGRENTEAFF. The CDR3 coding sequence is TGTGCCAGCAGCTTAGCGGGCAGGGAAAACACTGAAGCTTTCTTT.

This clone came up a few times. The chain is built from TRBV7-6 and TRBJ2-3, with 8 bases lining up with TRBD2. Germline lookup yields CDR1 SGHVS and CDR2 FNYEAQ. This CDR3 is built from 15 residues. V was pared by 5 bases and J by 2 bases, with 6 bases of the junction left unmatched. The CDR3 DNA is TGTGCCAGCAGCACACCCGGGGGGGTCACAGATACGCAGTATTTT. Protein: CASSTPGGVTDTQYF. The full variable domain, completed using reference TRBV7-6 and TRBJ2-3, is GAGVSQSPRYKVTKRGQDVALRCDPISGHVSLYWYRQALGQGPEFLTYFNYEAQQDKSGLPNDRFSAERPEGSISTLTIQRTEQRDSAMYRCASSTPGGVTDTQYFGPGTRLTVL.

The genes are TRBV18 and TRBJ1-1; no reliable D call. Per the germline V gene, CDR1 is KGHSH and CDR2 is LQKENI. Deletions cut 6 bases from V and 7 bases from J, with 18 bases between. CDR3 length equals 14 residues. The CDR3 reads CASSPGLHSNEAFF. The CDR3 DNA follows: TGTGCCAGCTCCCCCGGACTCCATAGTAATGAAGCTTTCTTT.

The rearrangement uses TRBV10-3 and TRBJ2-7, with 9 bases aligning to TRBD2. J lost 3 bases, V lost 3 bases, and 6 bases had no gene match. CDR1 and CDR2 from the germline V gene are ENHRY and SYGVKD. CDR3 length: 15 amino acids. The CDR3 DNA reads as TGTGCCATCAGTGACGGGACTAGCCCAAGCTACGAGCAGTACTTC. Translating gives CAISDGTSPSYEQYF.

CDR3 sequence: CASSQVRWENRRAKNIQYF. The CDR3 DNA sequence: TGTGCCAGCAGCCAAGTCAGGTGGGAGAACAGGAGAGCCAAAAACATTCAGTACTTC. The genes are TRBV3-1 (or the pseudogene TRBV3-2) and TRBJ2-4, with D perhaps matching TRBD1 or TRBD2 (5 bases each). V lost 1 base, J lost 0 bases, and 19 bases lay in between. CDR1 is LGHDT, CDR2 YNNKEL, per germline (reference sequence). This CDR3 comprises 19 residues.

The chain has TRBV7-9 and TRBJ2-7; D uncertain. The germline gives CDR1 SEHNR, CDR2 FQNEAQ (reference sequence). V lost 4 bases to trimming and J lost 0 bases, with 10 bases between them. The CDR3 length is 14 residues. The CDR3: CASSSSGSSYEQYF. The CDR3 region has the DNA TGTGCCAGCAGCTCTTCCGGGTCCTCCTACGAGCAGTACTTC. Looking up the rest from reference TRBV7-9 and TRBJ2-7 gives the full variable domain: DTGVSQNPRHKITKRGQNVTFRCDPISEHNRLYWYRQTLGQGPEFLTYFQNEAQLEKSRLLSDRFSAERPKGSFSTLEIQRTEQGDSAMYLCASSSSGSSYEQYFGPGTRLTVT.

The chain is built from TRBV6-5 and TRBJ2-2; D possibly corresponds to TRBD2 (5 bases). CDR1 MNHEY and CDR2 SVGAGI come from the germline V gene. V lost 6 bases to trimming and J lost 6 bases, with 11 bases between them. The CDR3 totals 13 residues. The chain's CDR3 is CASRRTSSGELFF. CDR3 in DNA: TGTGCCAGCAGGCGTACTAGTTCCGGGGAGCTGTTTTTT.

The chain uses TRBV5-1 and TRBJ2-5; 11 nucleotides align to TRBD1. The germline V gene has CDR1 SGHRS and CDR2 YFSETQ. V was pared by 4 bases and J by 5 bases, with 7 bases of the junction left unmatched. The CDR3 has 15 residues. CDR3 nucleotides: TGCGCCAGCAGCGAGGGACAGGGGGAAGGGGAGACCCAGTACTTC. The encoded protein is CASSEGQGEGETQYF.

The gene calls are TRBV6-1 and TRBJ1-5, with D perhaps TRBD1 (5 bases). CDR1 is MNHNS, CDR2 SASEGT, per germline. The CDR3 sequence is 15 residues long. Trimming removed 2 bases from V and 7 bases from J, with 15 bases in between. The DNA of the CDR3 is TGTGCCAGCAGTGAAATTAGGGGAGTGAGCCAGCCCCAGCATTTT. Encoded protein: CASSEIRGVSQPQHF.

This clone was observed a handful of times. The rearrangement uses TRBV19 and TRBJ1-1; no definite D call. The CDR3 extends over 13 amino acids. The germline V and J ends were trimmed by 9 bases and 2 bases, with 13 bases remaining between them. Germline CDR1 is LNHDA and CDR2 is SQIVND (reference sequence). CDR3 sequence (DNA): TGTGCCAGCAGCCAGGCGGACAACACTGAAGCTTTCTTT. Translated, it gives CASSQADNTEAFF.

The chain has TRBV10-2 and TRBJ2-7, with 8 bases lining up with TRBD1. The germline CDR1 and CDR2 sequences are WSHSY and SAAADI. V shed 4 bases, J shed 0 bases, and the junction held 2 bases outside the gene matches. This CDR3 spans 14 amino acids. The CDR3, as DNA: TGCGCCAGCAGTGGGACAGGGCTCTCCTACGAGCAGTACTTC. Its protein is CASSGTGLSYEQYF.

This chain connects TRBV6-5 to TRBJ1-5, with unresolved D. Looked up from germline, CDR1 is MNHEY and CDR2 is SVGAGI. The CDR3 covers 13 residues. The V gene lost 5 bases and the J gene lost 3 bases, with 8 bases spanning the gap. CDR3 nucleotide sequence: TGTGCCAGCAGTACTGTTAACAATCAGCCCCAGCATTTT. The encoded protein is CASSTVNNQPQHF.